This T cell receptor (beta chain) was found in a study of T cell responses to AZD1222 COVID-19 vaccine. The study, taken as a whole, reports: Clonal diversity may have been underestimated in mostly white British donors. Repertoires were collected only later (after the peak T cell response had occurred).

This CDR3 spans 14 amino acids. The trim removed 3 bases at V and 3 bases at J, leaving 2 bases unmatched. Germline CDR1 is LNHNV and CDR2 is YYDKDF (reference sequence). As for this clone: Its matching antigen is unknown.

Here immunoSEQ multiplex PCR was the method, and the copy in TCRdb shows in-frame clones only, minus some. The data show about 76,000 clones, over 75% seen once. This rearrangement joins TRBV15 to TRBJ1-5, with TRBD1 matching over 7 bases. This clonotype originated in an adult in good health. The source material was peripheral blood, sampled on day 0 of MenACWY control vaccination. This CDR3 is CATSRTGYNQPQHF. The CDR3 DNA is TGTGCCACCAGCAGGACAGGGTACAATCAGCCCCAGCATTTT.